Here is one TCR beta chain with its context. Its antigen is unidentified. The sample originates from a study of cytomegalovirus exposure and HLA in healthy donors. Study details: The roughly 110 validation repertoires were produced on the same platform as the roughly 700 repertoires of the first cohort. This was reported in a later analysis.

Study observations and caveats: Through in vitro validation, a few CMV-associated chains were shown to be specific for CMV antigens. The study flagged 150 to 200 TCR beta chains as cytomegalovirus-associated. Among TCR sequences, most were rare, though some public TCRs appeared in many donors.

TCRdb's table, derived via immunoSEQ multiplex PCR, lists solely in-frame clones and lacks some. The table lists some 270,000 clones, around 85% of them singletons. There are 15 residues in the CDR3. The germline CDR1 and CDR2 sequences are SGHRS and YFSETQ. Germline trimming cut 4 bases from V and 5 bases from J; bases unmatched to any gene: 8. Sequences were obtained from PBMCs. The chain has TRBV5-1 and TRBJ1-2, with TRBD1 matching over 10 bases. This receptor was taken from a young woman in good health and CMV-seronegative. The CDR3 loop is CASSPRDRGDYGYTF. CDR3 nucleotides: TGCGCCAGCAGCCCGCGGGACAGGGGAGATTATGGCTACACCTTC.